This TCR beta chain came from a study of CD8 T cells in Susac syndrome (dated 2019 in TCRdb). As for the study more broadly: The study used repertoire sequencing to test whether antigen drove CD8+ T cell activation and differentiation in Susac syndrome. The research as a whole found: The number of individuals in the TCR sequencing and HLA analysis was recognized as being relatively small.

RNA was extracted with the RNeasy kit and roughly 0.45 to 1 ug was reverse transcribed using random hexamers. The immunoSEQ multiplex PCR assay, covering 54 Vbeta and 13 Jbeta segments, was used to amplify TCR beta CDR3 regions. PCR amplification bias was corrected using a synthetic template baseline for primer optimization and computational correction. As for how the authors treated the data: Reads were annotated to V, D and J genes according to IMGT and were analyzed with immunoSEQ Analyzer, with only productive sequences retained. To calculate clonality, Shannon entropy was normalized by log2 of the number of productive unique sequences and then subtracted from one. For each patient and control, public and private clones were evaluated within the 100 most prevalent clones. Clones were defined as Susac-specific when absent from the healthy and MS cohorts, from fewer than 1,200 published viral clones and from other ImmuneACCESS disease sequences. TCRdb ran its own pipeline on the public reads, namely fastp trimming at Q25 and MiXCR clone calling, and kept in-frame beta chains. Entries that share a CDR3 protein sequence are merged under the most common genes and DNA. The V and J calls were not made by the authors but by TCRdb's processing. For this sample the table gives hundreds of thousands of distinct CDR3 sequences, of which roughly 96% were detected only once. The ten most abundant clones make up 0.075% to 0.095% of the sample.

The CDR3, cysteine through phenylalanine, is 15 amino acids long. Only CDR3 DNA is held: 45 bases, read in frame from base 1. Sequences DFQATT (CDR1) and SNEGSKA (CDR2) are obtained from the germline V gene (reference sequence). The V end gives up 3 bases and the J end 8 bases, leaving 10 bases in the junction not matched to a gene. High-throughput TCR beta sequencing profiled peripheral blood CD8+ and CD4+ T cells from healthy donors, Susac syndrome patients and multiple sclerosis patients. The multiple sclerosis controls were treatment-naive patients who had stable or active relapsing-remitting disease and met the revised McDonald criteria. CD8+ TEMRA cells were enriched by FACS, while bulk CD8+ and CD4+ T cells were purified by magnetic negative isolation. Blood was drawn into EDTA tubes, processed within 24 hours, and PBMCs were isolated by density gradient centrifugation. PBMCs intended for TCR sequencing were cryopreserved in liquid nitrogen and were subsequently thawed in a 37 degrees C water bath. A purity of at least 90% was achieved for sorted or isolated CD4+, CD8+ and CD8+ TEMRA cells.

As regards this clonotype: Its antigen target is currently unknown. One base away there is no much larger clone; base qualities are not given.

Source material: CD4+ T cells from PBMCs. The chain employs TRBV20-1 and TRBJ1-1, and 12 junction bases match TRBD1. The sequence was collected from a human donor with multiple sclerosis. The nucleotides are TGCAGTGCTAGTCTCCGGGACAGGGGGCCCCCGGAAGCTTTCTTT. Translated, it reads CSASLRDRGPPEAFF.